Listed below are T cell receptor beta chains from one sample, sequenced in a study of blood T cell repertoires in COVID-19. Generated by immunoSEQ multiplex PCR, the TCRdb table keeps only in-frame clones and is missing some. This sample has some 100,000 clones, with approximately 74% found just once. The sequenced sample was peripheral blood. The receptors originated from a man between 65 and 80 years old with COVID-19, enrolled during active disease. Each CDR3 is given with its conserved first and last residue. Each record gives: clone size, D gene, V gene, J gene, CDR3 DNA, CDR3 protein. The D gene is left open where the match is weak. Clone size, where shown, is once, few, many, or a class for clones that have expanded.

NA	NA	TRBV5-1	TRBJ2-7	TGCGCCAGCAGCCCAGGGAGGTACAACGAGCAGTACTTC	CASSPGRYNEQYF
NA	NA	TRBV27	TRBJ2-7	TGTGCCAGCAGTTTCGGGCAGGGTAACGAGCAGTACTTC	CASSFGQGNEQYF
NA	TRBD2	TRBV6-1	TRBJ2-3	TGTGCCAGCAGTGAATACCCTAGCGGGAGTGCAGATACGCAGTATTTT	CASSEYPSGSADTQYF
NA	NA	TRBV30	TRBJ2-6	TGTGCCTGGAGAAGAGGTCCTGGGGCCAACGTCCTGACTTTC	CAWRRGPGANVLTF
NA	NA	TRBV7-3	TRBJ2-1	TGTGCCAGCAGCTTTAGCGCGAGCTCCTACAATGAGCAGTTCTTC	CASSFSASSYNEQFF
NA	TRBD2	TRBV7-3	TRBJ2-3	TGTGCCAGCAGCCGAGCAAGCGGGAGCGGGCAAGATACGCAGTATTTT	CASSRASGSGQDTQYF
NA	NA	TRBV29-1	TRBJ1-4	TGCAGCGCCTACTTACACCCTTTACAGGACACTAATGAAAAACTGTTTTTT	CSAYLHPLQDTNEKLFF
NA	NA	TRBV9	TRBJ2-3	TGTGCCAGCAGCGTCCGAGCGGGTGGGTCGGCAGATACGCAGTATTTT	CASSVRAGGSADTQYF
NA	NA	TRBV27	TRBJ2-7	TGTGCCAGCAGTACACCACATCACTACGAGCAGTACTTC	CASSTPHHYEQYF
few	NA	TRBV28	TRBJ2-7	TGTGCCAGCATTCCAAGCACAGGGATCTCCTACGAGCAGTACTTC	CASIPSTGISYEQYF
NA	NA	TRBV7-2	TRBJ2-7	TGTGCCAGCAGCTTGGTTCCGACAGCCAACTACGAGCAGTACTTC	CASSLVPTANYEQYF
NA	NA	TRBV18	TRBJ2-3	TGTGCCAGCTCACCCAGCGCAGATAATACGCAGTATTTT	CASSPSADNTQYF
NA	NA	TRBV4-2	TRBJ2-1	TGTGCCAGCAGCCACGAGGCCGTTAGCGCTATATCCTACAATGAGCAGTTCTTC	CASSHEAVSAISYNEQFF
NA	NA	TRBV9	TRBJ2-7	TGTGCCAGCAGCTATACGGGAGAGACCTACGAGCAGTACTTC	CASSYTGETYEQYF
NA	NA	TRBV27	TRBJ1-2	TGTGCCAGCAGTCACCGGACAGCCGCTCTGCCATACACCTTC	CASSHRTAALPYTF
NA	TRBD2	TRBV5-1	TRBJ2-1	TGCGCCAGCGGAACCATAGCGGGAGGGTACAATGAGCAGTTCTTC	CASGTIAGGYNEQFF
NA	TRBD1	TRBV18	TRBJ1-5	TGTGCCAGCTCACCAGGGACAGGTCCAAGCAATCAGCCCCAGCATTTT	CASSPGTGPSNQPQHF
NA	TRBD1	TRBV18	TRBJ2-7	TGTGCCAGCTCATCTCCGTCCGGGACAGGGCGCTACGAGCAGTACTTC	CASSSPSGTGRYEQYF
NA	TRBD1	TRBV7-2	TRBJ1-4	TGTGCCAGCAGCGCACACAGGGGTGGCGAAAAACTGTTTTTT	CASSAHRGGEKLFF
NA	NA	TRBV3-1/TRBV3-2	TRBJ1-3	TGTGCCAGCAGCCAAGGCGGCGGAAACACCATATATTTT	CASSQGGGNTIYF
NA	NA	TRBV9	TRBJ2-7	TGTGCCAGCAGCGTAGCAGGGGAGGGCGAGCAGTACTTC	CASSVAGEGEQYF
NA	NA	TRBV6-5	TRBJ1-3	TGTGCCAGCAGCCCCGCGGGCCTCGGAAACACCATATATTTT	CASSPAGLGNTIYF
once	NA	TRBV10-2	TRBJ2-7	TGCGCCAGCAGTGAGTACACCACAGGTGTGATGGGCGAGCAGTACTTC	CASSEYTTGVMGEQYF
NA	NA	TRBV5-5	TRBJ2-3	TGTGCCAGCAGCTTCCCAGGTGGAGATACGCAGTATTTT	CASSFPGGDTQYF
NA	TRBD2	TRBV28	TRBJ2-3	TGTGCCAGCAGTTTTTGGACTAGCGGGTTTAGCACAGATACGCAGTATTTT	CASSFWTSGFSTDTQYF
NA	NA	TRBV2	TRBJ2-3	TGTGCCAGCGGAAGCGAGGGAGCAGATACGCAGTATTTT	CASGSEGADTQYF
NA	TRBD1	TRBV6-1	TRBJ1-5	TGTGCCAGCAGTGAAGCCGGGGGACAGGGGGCTGTTGGAAGCAATCAGCCCCAGCATTTT	CASSEAGGQGAVGSNQPQHF
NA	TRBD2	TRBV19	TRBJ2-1	TGTGCCAGTAGTATTGCCAGCGGGAGTTACAATGAGCAGTTCTTC	CASSIASGSYNEQFF
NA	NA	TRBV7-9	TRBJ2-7	TGTGCCAGCAGCTTTCAGTCCCGACAGGCCGAGCAGTACTTC	CASSFQSRQAEQYF
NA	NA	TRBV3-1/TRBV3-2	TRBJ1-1	TGTGCCAGCAGCCAAGTGCAGGGGAACACTGAAGCTTTCTTT	CASSQVQGNTEAFF
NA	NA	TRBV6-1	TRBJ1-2	TGTGCCAGCAGTGAAGCGAGCGGGTATGGCTACACCTTC	CASSEASGYGYTF
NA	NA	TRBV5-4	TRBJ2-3	TGTGCCAGCAGCTTGGTACAGGGAGCCACAGATACGCAGTATTTT	CASSLVQGATDTQYF
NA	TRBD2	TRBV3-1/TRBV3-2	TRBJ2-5	TGTGCCAGCAGCTCCCAGCGGGAGGGCCATGGGACCCAGTACTTC	CASSSQREGHGTQYF